Listed below are T cell receptor beta chains from one sample, sequenced in a study of T-cell memory formation after mild COVID-19. TCRdb passed the 5' RACE reads through MiXCR, listing each CDR3 protein once. Counted here are fewer than 110,000 distinct CDR3 sequences, roughly 14% occurring once; the ten biggest clones make up less than 40%. Sample: PBMCs or a T cell subset sorted from them (not recorded which). The receptors here all came from a man between 18 and 35 years old who had mild COVID-19 (a few samples of this study predate the infection). Cell type and time point are not known. Each CDR3 is given with its conserved first and last residue. The D gene is left open where the match is weak. Size is stated for part of the rows, as once, few or many counts, or as a class when the clone is expanded.

CDR3 protein: CASTSGSSYNEQFF
CDR3 DNA: TGTGCCAGTACTAGCGGGAGCTCCTACAATGAGCAGTTCTTC
J gene: TRBJ2-1
V gene: TRBV19
D gene: TRBD2
clone size: -

CDR3 protein: CASSHLQGASTEAFF
CDR3 DNA: TGTGCCAGCAGCCATCTACAGGGGGCGTCCACTGAAGCTTTCTTT
J gene: TRBJ1-1
V gene: TRBV4-2
D gene: TRBD1
clone size: -

CDR3 protein: CASSPNGWNTEAFF
CDR3 DNA: TGTGCCAGCAGCCCGAATGGTTGGAACACTGAAGCTTTCTTT
J gene: TRBJ1-1
V gene: TRBV5-5
D gene: -
clone size: -

CDR3 protein: CASSLEQGVQTQYF
CDR3 DNA: TGTGCCAGCAGCTTGGAGCAGGGGGTGCAGACCCAGTACTTC
J gene: TRBJ2-5
V gene: TRBV5-4
D gene: TRBD1
clone size: -

CDR3 protein: CASSFDSQPQHF
CDR3 DNA: TGTGCCAGCAGTTTTGACTCCCAGCCCCAGCATTTT
J gene: TRBJ1-5
V gene: TRBV28
D gene: -
clone size: few

CDR3 protein: CASSSWPDMNTEAFF
CDR3 DNA: TGTGCCAGCAGCTCATGGCCCGACATGAACACTGAAGCTTTCTTT
J gene: TRBJ1-1
V gene: TRBV7-9
D gene: -
clone size: few

CDR3 protein: CSARGVLSYEQYF
CDR3 DNA: TGCAGTGCTAGAGGGGTACTTTCCTACGAGCAGTACTTC
J gene: TRBJ2-7
V gene: TRBV20-1
D gene: -
clone size: -

CDR3 protein: CASSLGWTGQETQYF
CDR3 DNA: TGTGCCAGCAGCTTAGGATGGACAGGACAAGAGACCCAGTACTTC
J gene: TRBJ2-5
V gene: TRBV7-8
D gene: TRBD1
clone size: many

CDR3 protein: CASSSGQGLTDTQYF
CDR3 DNA: TGTGCCAGCAGCTCGGGACAGGGCCTCACAGATACGCAGTATTTT
J gene: TRBJ2-3
V gene: TRBV7-9
D gene: TRBD1
clone size: -

CDR3 protein: CASTQGGGKLFF
CDR3 DNA: TGTGCCAGCACCCAAGGGGGAGGAAAACTGTTTTTT
J gene: TRBJ1-4
V gene: TRBV12-3/TRBV12-4
D gene: -
clone size: few

CDR3 protein: CASSWAGAPDTQYF
CDR3 DNA: TGTGCCAGCAGCTGGGCGGGGGCCCCAGATACGCAGTATTTT
J gene: TRBJ2-3
V gene: TRBV7-2
D gene: -
clone size: -

CDR3 protein: CASSQDRDRGETQYF
CDR3 DNA: TGTGCCAGCAGCCAAGACCGGGACAGAGGGGAGACCCAGTACTTC
J gene: TRBJ2-5
V gene: TRBV4-2
D gene: TRBD1
clone size: few

CDR3 protein: CASSIGDNQETQYF
CDR3 DNA: TGTGCCAGTAGTATCGGCGACAACCAAGAGACCCAGTACTTC
J gene: TRBJ2-5
V gene: TRBV19
D gene: -
clone size: -

CDR3 protein: CASSPPLAGQETQYF
CDR3 DNA: TGTGCCAGCAGCCCCCCTCTAGCGGGGCAAGAGACCCAGTACTTC
J gene: TRBJ2-5
V gene: TRBV11-1
D gene: TRBD2
clone size: few

CDR3 protein: CATTSGSYNEQFF
CDR3 DNA: TGTGCCACAACTAGCGGCTCCTACAATGAGCAGTTCTTC
J gene: TRBJ2-1
V gene: TRBV6-1
D gene: TRBD2
clone size: -

CDR3 protein: CASSQDGRGRPQHF
CDR3 DNA: TGCGCCAGCAGCCAAGATGGGCGCGGGCGGCCCCAGCATTTT
J gene: TRBJ1-5
V gene: TRBV4-1
D gene: -
clone size: many